This TCR beta chain was observed in a study of cytomegalovirus exposure and HLA in healthy donors. Study-wide points: Later on, an analysis tied about 17,000 TCR beta sequences to HLA alleles at 0.05 false discovery rate. Previously analyzed data showed that most TCR beta V segments were productive at a frequency of about 90% or about 30%. An analysis was carried out later, and it reportedly showed fewer N-insertions in an Asian-associated ancestry cluster than the 666-donor mean. As was reported, the classifier diagnosed cytomegalovirus status with high specificity and sensitivity.

The PCR contained 60 Vbeta and 13 Jbeta primers. Sequencing used immunoSEQ multiplex PCR; TCRdb keeps in-frame clones, though not all of them. In the table there are 100,000 or so clones, more than 75% of which are singletons. About this clone: Its specificity is unknown.

V was clipped by 2 bases and J by 5 bases; unmatched bases: 10. This CDR3 has 17 residues. Germline lookup yields CDR1 MGHRA and CDR2 YSYEKL. The sample comprised PBMCs. The chain links TRBV4-1 to TRBJ2-2; 8 bases map to TRBD2. The receptor's source is a man under 40 in good health and CMV-seropositive. CDR3 sequence: CASSQKMAGGQTGELFF. CDR3 nucleotide sequence: TGCGCCAGCAGCCAAAAAATGGCGGGGGGTCAAACCGGGGAGCTGTTTTTT.